What follows describes a single TCR beta chain. The antigen is not known. Sequence at one end of the junction differs from germline and may be a read error. The germline gives CDR1 LGHDT, CDR2 YNNKEL (reference sequence). The CDR3 has 15 amino acids. The data belong to a study of blood T cells in healthy people across ages. About the research overall: About one barcoded beta molecule per two T cells was the capture yield of template switching. Study-level findings and limits: Both naive CD4+ cell counts and diversity were greater in long-lived donors than in aged donors.

Sample-barcoded 5' priming and a J-beta primer mix drove a second PCR of 7 to 11 cycles. Via MiXCR, TCRdb re-called the 5' RACE reads, giving one row per CDR3 protein. The repertoire includes fewer than 1.5 million distinct CDR3 sequences, 40% to 50% of them detected once, and 7.9% sits in the top ten. The TCR comes from a woman in her late teens or twenties in good health. The sample was blood. The chain links TRBV3-1 to TRBJ2-6; 7 bases are a match to TRBD1. The CDR3 spells CASSQVTKGADVLTF. The CDR3 region has the DNA TGTGCCAGCAGCCAAGTAACTAAGGGGGCCGACGTCCTGACTTTC.